This T cell receptor (beta chain) was captured by sequencing in a study of OX40 agonist ivuxolimab in advanced cancers. Across the study: Patients enrolled in dose escalation were diagnosed with hepatocellular carcinoma, melanoma, renal cell or head and neck cancer. Findings and caveats of the study: At 0.1 to 3.0 mg/kg and by week 6, CD4+ and CD8+ T cells in the blood had expanded clonally.

Points on this clone: The antigen remains unidentified.

Trimming stripped 6 bases from V and 0 bases from J, with 8 bases between. Germline V gives CDR1 SQVTM, CDR2 ANQGSEA. This CDR3 is built from 12 residues. Profiled with immunoSEQ multiplex PCR; TCRdb holds only in-frame clones, not every one. This table has about 49,000 clones, 85% to 95% appearing once. The specimen comprised CD4+ or CD8+ T cells sorted from blood, sampled in a trial of the OX40 agonist ivuxolimab. The rearrangement joins TRBV29-1 to TRBJ2-5; perhaps TRBD2 as D (6 bases). The clonotype was recovered from an adult with an advanced solid tumor such as melanoma, head and neck, liver or kidney cancer. As DNA, the CDR3 is TGCAGCGTAGAGCGGGACCAAGAGACCCAGTACTTC. This gives the protein CSVERDQETQYF.